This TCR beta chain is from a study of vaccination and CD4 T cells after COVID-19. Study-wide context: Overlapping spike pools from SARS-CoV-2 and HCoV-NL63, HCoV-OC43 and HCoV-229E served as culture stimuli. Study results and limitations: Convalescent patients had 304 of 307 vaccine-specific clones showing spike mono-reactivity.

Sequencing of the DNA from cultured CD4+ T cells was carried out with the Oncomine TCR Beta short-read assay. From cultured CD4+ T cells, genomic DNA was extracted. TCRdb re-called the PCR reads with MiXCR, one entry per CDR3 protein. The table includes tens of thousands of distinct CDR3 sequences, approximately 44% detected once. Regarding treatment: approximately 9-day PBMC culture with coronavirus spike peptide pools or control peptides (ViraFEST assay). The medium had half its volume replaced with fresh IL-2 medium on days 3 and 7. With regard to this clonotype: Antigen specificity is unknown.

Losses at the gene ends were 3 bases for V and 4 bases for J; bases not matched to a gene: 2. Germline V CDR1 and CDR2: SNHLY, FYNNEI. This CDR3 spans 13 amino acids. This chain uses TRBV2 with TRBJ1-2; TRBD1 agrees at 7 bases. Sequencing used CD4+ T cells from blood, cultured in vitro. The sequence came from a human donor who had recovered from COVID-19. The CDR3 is CASSDTGAYGYTF. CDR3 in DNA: TGTGCCAGCAGTGATACAGGGGCCTATGGCTACACCTTC. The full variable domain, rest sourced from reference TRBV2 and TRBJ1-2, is EPEVTQTPSHQVTQMGQEVILRCVPISNHLYFYWYRQILGQKVEFLVSFYNNEISEKSEIFDDQFSVERPDGSNFTLKIRSTKLEDSAMYFCASSDTGAYGYTFGSGTRLTVV.